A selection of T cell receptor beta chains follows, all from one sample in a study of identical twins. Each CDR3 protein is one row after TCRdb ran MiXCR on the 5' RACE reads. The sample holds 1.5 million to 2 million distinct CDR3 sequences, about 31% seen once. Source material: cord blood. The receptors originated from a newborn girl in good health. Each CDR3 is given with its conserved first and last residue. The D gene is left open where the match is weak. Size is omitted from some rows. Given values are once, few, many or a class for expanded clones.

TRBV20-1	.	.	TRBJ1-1	CSRSKGPSTEAFF	TGCAGTCGTAGTAAAGGCCCTAGCACTGAAGCTTTCTTT
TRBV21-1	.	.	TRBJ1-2	CASSKREGPGYTF	TGTGCCAGCAGCAAAAGAGAAGGACCTGGCTACACCTTC
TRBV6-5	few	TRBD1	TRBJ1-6	CASSYFGGFDREISSYNSPLHF	TGTGCCAGCAGTTACTTCGGTGGTTTTGACAGGGAAATTAGCTCCTATAATTCACCCCTCCACTTT
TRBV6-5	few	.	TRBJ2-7	CASSYAAGSLYEQYF	TGTGCCAGCAGTTACGCGGCAGGGAGTCTGTACGAGCAGTACTTC
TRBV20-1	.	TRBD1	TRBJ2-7	CSARDGDRPYEQYF	TGCAGTGCTAGAGATGGGGACAGACCCTACGAGCAGTACTTC
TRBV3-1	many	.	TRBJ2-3	CASSNHEDTQYF	TGTGCCAGCAGCAATCACGAGGATACGCAGTATTTT
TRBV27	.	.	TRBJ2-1	CASSLYMGGFPQETQFF	TGTGCCAGCAGTTTATATATGGGGGGCTTTCCCCAAGAGACCCAGTTCTTC
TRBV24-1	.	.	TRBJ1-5	CATSDGKRGGNQPQHF	TGTGCCACCAGTGATGGAAAGAGAGGGGGCAATCAGCCCCAGCATTTT
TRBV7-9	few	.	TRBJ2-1	CASIRSYNEQFF	TGTGCCAGCATCCGTTCCTACAATGAGCAGTTCTTC
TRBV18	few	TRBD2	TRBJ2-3	CASSPLLAGGTTDTQYF	TGTGCCAGCTCACCACTCCTAGCGGGAGGAACCACAGATACGCAGTATTTT
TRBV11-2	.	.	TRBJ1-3	CASSLMRTDSGNTIYF	TGTGCCAGCAGCTTAATGCGGACAGACTCTGGAAACACCATATATTTT
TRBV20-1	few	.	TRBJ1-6	CSATYKQSSYNSPLHF	TGCAGTGCCACCTACAAACAGAGCTCCTATAATTCACCCCTCCACTTT
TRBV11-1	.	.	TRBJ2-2	CASSLRQGSGELFF	TGTGCCAGCAGCTTGAGGCAGGGATCCGGGGAGCTGTTTTTT
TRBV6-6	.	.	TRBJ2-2	CASTKEGGELFF	TGTGCCAGCACTAAAGAGGGGGGGGAGCTGTTTTTT
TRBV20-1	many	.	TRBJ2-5	CSASREETQYF	TGCAGTGCTAGCCGGGAAGAGACCCAGTACTTC
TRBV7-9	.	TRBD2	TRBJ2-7	CASSLGGASGTYNEQYF	TGTGCCAGCAGCTTAGGGGGCGCTAGCGGGACTTACAATGAGCAGTACTTC
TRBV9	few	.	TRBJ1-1	CASSVAGPTHTEAFF	TGTGCCAGCAGCGTAGCGGGACCTACCCACACTGAAGCTTTCTTT
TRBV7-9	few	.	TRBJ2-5	CASSVQKKQYF	TGTGCCAGCAGCGTACAAAAAAAACAGTACTTC
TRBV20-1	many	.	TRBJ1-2	CRTRRAVHYGYTF	TGCAGAACAAGGAGGGCAGTACACTATGGCTACACCTTC
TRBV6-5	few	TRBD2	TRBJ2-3	CASGPSGWSTDTQYF	TGTGCCAGCGGACCTAGCGGATGGAGCACAGATACGCAGTATTTT
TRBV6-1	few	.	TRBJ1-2	CASSWDGGHYGYTF	TGTGCCAGCAGTTGGGACGGGGGACACTATGGCTACACCTTC
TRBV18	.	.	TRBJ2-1	CASSPAALLHNEQFF	TGTGCCAGCTCACCCGCTGCCTTGCTCCACAATGAGCAGTTCTTC
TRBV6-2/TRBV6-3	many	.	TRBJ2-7	CAIGRSSYEQYF	TGTGCCATCGGACGGAGCTCCTACGAGCAGTACTTC
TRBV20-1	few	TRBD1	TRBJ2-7	CSATRTGNSYEQYF	TGCAGTGCTACCCGGACAGGGAACTCCTACGAGCAGTACTTC
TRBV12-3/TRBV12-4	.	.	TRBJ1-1	CASGGEGGGNTEAFF	TGTGCCAGCGGTGGGGAGGGCGGAGGGAACACTGAAGCTTTCTTT